These T cell receptor beta chains were read from a single sample in a study of shared clonotypes between healthy human individuals. Profiling relied on immunoSEQ multiplex PCR, and the TCRdb table lists in-frame clones only, not all of them. The sample shows millions of clones, approximately 92% of them seen only once. The source material was naive CD4+ T cells sorted from blood. These receptors came from a man aged 18 to 30 in good health. CDR3s include the opening cysteine and the closing phenylalanine or tryptophan. A D gene is named only where the DNA matches it firmly. Clone size, where shown, is once, few, many, or a class for clones that have expanded.

v_gene	abundance	j_gene	d_gene	len	CDR3nt	CDR3aa
TRBV28	-	TRBJ1-2	-	14	TGTGCCAGCTTAACGGGGAACGATAACTATGGCTACACCTTC	CASLTGNDNYGYTF
TRBV9	-	TRBJ2-5	-	18	TGTGCCAGCAGCGAGCGGGGGAAGTGGACAGGGGCGTGGGAGACCCAGTACTTC	CASSERGKWTGAWETQYF
TRBV6-5	-	TRBJ1-2	-	12	TGTGCCAGCATCTCGGACACTTATGGCTACACCTTC	CASISDTYGYTF
TRBV9	-	TRBJ2-5	-	14	TGTGCCAGCAGCGTAGCTGGGGGACAAGAGACCCAGTACTTC	CASSVAGGQETQYF
TRBV6-5	-	TRBJ1-6	-	14	TGTGCCAGCAGTTACGAGGGATATAATTCACCCCTCCACTTT	CASSYEGYNSPLHF
TRBV6-6	-	TRBJ1-4	-	14	TGTGCCAGCGGGAGTGGGAGGGATAATGAAAAACTGTTTTTT	CASGSGRDNEKLFF
TRBV19	-	TRBJ2-3	-	14	TGTGCCAGTAGTCCGGGGGCTAGCACAGATACGCAGTATTTT	CASSPGASTDTQYF
TRBV13	-	TRBJ1-1	-	14	TGTGCCAGCAGCTTCGGGGTGGGAAACACTGAAGCTTTCTTT	CASSFGVGNTEAFF
TRBV11-3	-	TRBJ2-3	TRBD2	17	TGTGCCAGCAGCACCGGGACTAGCGGGAATCCCACAGATACGCAGTATTTT	CASSTGTSGNPTDTQYF
TRBV19	-	TRBJ2-3	TRBD2	14	TGTGCCAGTAGTATAGGGGGGAGGGAGGATACGCAGTATTTT	CASSIGGREDTQYF
TRBV18	once	TRBJ1-1	-	16	TGTGCCAGCTCACCCCCAGGGCTACCGCAGAACACTGAAGCTTTCTTT	CASSPPGLPQNTEAFF
TRBV5-6	-	TRBJ1-1	TRBD1	18	TGTGCCAGCAGGAAAGGGACAGGGATACCCCTTAGGTGGACTGAAGCTTTCTTT	CASRKGTGIPLRWTEAFF
TRBV21-1	-	TRBJ2-7	-	13	TGTGCCAGCAGCGAAACGGACCCGTACGAGCAGTACTTC	CASSETDPYEQYF
TRBV5-1	once	TRBJ1-4	TRBD1	14	TGCGCCAGCAGGACAGGGGATCCTAATGAAAAACTGTTTTTT	CASRTGDPNEKLFF
TRBV19	-	TRBJ2-5	-	13	TGTGCCAGTAGACCGACAGATCAAGAGACCCAGTACTTC	CASRPTDQETQYF
TRBV18	-	TRBJ2-7	TRBD2	15	TGTGCCAGCTCCCCCCGGCGGGGGGCGGTCTACGAGCAGTACTTC	CASSPRRGAVYEQYF
TRBV14	-	TRBJ2-2	-	17	TGTGCCAGCAGCCAAGATTTTACACAGGATAACACCGGGGAGCTGTTTTTT	CASSQDFTQDNTGELFF
TRBV11-2	-	TRBJ2-3	TRBD2	14	TGTGCCAGCAGCTGGACTAGCGGCACAGATACGCAGTATTTT	CASSWTSGTDTQYF
TRBV14	-	TRBJ2-7	-	14	TGTGCCAGCAGCCAAGCACTAGTCTCCTACGAGCAGTACTTC	CASSQALVSYEQYF
TRBV25-1	-	TRBJ1-1	-	13	TGTGCCAGCGCCATGGCTATGAACACTGAAGCTTTCTTT	CASAMAMNTEAFF
TRBV9	-	TRBJ2-1	TRBD2	14	TGTGCCAGCAGCGTAGACGCGGGGGACAATGAGCAGTTCTTC	CASSVDAGDNEQFF
TRBV4-3	-	TRBJ1-5	-	14	TGCGCCAGCAGCCAAGGGACAGGCAATCAGCCCCAGCATTTT	CASSQGTGNQPQHF
TRBV7-2	-	TRBJ1-3	-	15	TGTGCCAGCAGCTTTAACGGGGCCTCTGGAAACACCATATATTTT	CASSFNGASGNTIYF
TRBV11-2	-	TRBJ2-5	-	15	TGTGCCAGCAGCTCCCTCGTTGAAGGGGCAGAGACCCAGTACTTC	CASSSLVEGAETQYF
TRBV5-6	once	TRBJ2-5	-	11	TGTGCCAGCAGCGCTGAAGAGACCCAGTACTTC	CASSAEETQYF
TRBV19	-	TRBJ2-6	-	12	TGTGCCAGTAGTATTGTAGCCGGCGTCCTGACTTTC	CASSIVAGVLTF
TRBV7-2	-	TRBJ2-1	-	14	TGTGCCAGCAAAACCGGGACAGGCGGGGGAGAGCAGTTCTTC	CASKTGTGGGEQFF
TRBV5-6	-	TRBJ2-2	-	16	TGTGCCAGCAGCTCGCGGACGGTCACCAACACCGGGGAGCTGTTTTTT	CASSSRTVTNTGELFF
TRBV11-2	-	TRBJ2-5	-	15	TGTGCCAGCAGCTCACCAGGGGGGGGCGCCGAGACCCAGTACTTC	CASSSPGGGAETQYF
TRBV4-1	-	TRBJ2-7	TRBD2	18	TGCGCCAGCAGCCCAGTCCCGGGACTAGCGGGAGGGCCGTACGAGCAGTACTTC	CASSPVPGLAGGPYEQYF
TRBV6-5	-	TRBJ1-1	-	16	TGTGCCAGCAGTTATCGCCCTCAGGGTGTAAACACTGAAGCTTTCTTT	CASSYRPQGVNTEAFF
TRBV28	-	TRBJ2-1	-	15	TGTGCCAGCAGTTCCCGGACTCTCGGTCGCAATGAGCAGTTCTTC	CASSSRTLGRNEQFF
TRBV6-1	-	TRBJ2-1	TRBD2	15	TGTGCCAGCAGTGAAGCATGGGCGGGAGGCCGGGAGCAGTTCTTC	CASSEAWAGGREQFF
TRBV19	-	TRBJ2-7	-	14	TGTGCCAGTAGTATTCATATGGACAGCAACGAGCAGTACTTC	CASSIHMDSNEQYF
TRBV19	-	TRBJ2-7	-	13	TGTGCCAGTTCCCGACGGGGACCCTACGAGCAGTACTTC	CASSRRGPYEQYF
TRBV10-3	-	TRBJ2-1	-	13	TGTGCCATCAGTGAGTCAGACATAAATGAGCAGTTCTTC	CAISESDINEQFF
TRBV18	-	TRBJ2-7	-	14	TGTGCCAGCTCACCAGGCAGCGGTTCCTACGAGCAGTACTTC	CASSPGSGSYEQYF
TRBV7-2	-	TRBJ2-7	-	14	TGTGCCAGCAGCTTAGGAGGCGGCCTACGTGAGCAGTACTTC	CASSLGGGLREQYF
TRBV20-1	-	TRBJ2-1	TRBD1	11	TGCAGTGCTAGAGATGGACAGGTCCAGTTCTTC	CSARDGQVQFF
TRBV10-3	-	TRBJ2-5	-	12	TGTGCCATCAGTCTCGACCAAGAGACCCAGTACTTC	CAISLDQETQYF
TRBV6-6	-	TRBJ2-2	TRBD1	13	TGTGCCATTGCAGGGGGTGACACCGGGGAGCTGTTTTTT	CAIAGGDTGELFF
TRBV30	few	TRBJ1-1	TRBD1	13	TGTGCCTGGAGCTTACAGGGGAGCACTGAAGCTTTCTTT	CAWSLQGSTEAFF
TRBV19	-	TRBJ2-7	-	14	TGTGCCAGTAGCCCGTCGCCGGGGGTTTCCGAGCAGTACTTC	CASSPSPGVSEQYF
TRBV9	-	TRBJ1-1	TRBD1	13	TGTGCCAGCAGCCTGGGACAGGGGACTGAAGCTTTCTTT	CASSLGQGTEAFF
TRBV5-6	once	TRBJ2-7	TRBD2	13	TGTGCCAGCAGCTTGGGGACTAGAGATGAGCAGTACTTC	CASSLGTRDEQYF
TRBV4-1	-	TRBJ2-1	TRBD2	15	TGCGCCAGCAGCCCTAGCGGGAGCTCCTACAATGAGCAGTTCTTC	CASSPSGSSYNEQFF
TRBV6-6	-	TRBJ1-5	-	13	TGTGCCAGCAGTTACTCGAAGAATCAGCCCCAGCATTTT	CASSYSKNQPQHF
TRBV2	-	TRBJ1-1	-	13	TGTGCCAGCAGTGAAGCGCGAGGGGGTGAAGCTTTCTTT	CASSEARGGEAFF